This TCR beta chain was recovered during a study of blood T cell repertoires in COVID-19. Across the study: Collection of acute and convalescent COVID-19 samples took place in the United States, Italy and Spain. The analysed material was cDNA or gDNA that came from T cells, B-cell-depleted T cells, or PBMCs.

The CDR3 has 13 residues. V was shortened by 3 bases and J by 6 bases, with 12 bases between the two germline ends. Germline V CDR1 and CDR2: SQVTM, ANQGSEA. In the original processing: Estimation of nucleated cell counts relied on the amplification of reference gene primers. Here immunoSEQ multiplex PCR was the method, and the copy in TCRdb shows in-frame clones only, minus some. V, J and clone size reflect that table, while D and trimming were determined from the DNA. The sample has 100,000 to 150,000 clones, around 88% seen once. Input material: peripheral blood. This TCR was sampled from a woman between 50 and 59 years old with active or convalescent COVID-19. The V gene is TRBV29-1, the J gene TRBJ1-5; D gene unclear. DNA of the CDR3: TGCAGCGTTGATTTCGGGGTAGGTCAGCCCCAGCATTTT. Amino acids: CSVDFGVGQPQHF.